Listed below are T cell receptor beta chains from one sample, sequenced in a study of cytomegalovirus exposure and HLA in healthy donors. TCRdb's copy holds only in-frame clones and misses some; the assay was immunoSEQ multiplex PCR. The sample shows about 150,000 clones, 64% of them seen only once. Sample: PBMCs. Receptor source: a woman aged 30 to 39 in good health and CMV-seropositive. The CDR3 runs from the conserved cysteine through the conserved F or W. D genes are given only for firm matches. Some rows mark clone size as missing; the rest say once, few, many or name a class of expanded clone.

d_call: TRBD1; v_call: TRBV27; clone_size: NA; j_call: TRBJ1-6; cdr3_nt: TGTGCCAGCAGGGTGGACAGGGGAGGATCACCCCTCCACTTT; cdr3_aa: CASRVDRGGSPLHF
d_call: NA; v_call: TRBV6-6; clone_size: NA; j_call: TRBJ1-6; cdr3_nt: TGTGCCAGCAGTTACTCCGGGGTAAATTCACCCCTCCACTTT; cdr3_aa: CASSYSGVNSPLHF
d_call: TRBD2; v_call: TRBV27; clone_size: NA; j_call: TRBJ2-3; cdr3_nt: TGTGCCAGCAGGACTAGCGGGGGGGCCTCAGATACGCAGTATTTT; cdr3_aa: CASRTSGGASDTQYF
d_call: NA; v_call: TRBV2; clone_size: NA; j_call: TRBJ2-5; cdr3_nt: TGTGCCAGCACCGCCCTGGGGCCCCAAGAGACCCAGTACTTC; cdr3_aa: CASTALGPQETQYF
d_call: NA; v_call: TRBV25-1; clone_size: NA; j_call: TRBJ1-1; cdr3_nt: TGTGCCAGCAGTTTAGGCGGGGCTACCGAAGCTTTCTTT; cdr3_aa: CASSLGGATEAFF
d_call: NA; v_call: TRBV5-8; clone_size: few; j_call: TRBJ1-5; cdr3_nt: TGTGCCAGCAGCTTGGTCCTCTCTAGCAATCAGCCCCAGCATTTT; cdr3_aa: CASSLVLSSNQPQHF
d_call: NA; v_call: TRBV4-1; clone_size: NA; j_call: TRBJ1-2; cdr3_nt: TGCGCCAGCAGCCAAGAGCGGCGGACAGCTGGCTACACCTTC; cdr3_aa: CASSQERRTAGYTF
d_call: NA; v_call: TRBV6-5; clone_size: few; j_call: TRBJ2-7; cdr3_nt: TGTGCCGTCCGGGGTGGCACTTCCTACGAGCAGTACTTC; cdr3_aa: CAVRGGTSYEQYF
d_call: TRBD1; v_call: TRBV10-2; clone_size: NA; j_call: TRBJ1-1; cdr3_nt: TGCGCCAGCACTCGACAGGGGGGAAGGACTGAAGCTTTCTTT; cdr3_aa: CASTRQGGRTEAFF
d_call: TRBD1; v_call: TRBV5-1; clone_size: NA; j_call: TRBJ1-5; cdr3_nt: TGCGCCAGCAGCCCTACGACAGGGACCCAGCCCCAGCATTTT; cdr3_aa: CASSPTTGTQPQHF
d_call: NA; v_call: TRBV2; clone_size: NA; j_call: TRBJ1-2; cdr3_nt: TGTGCCAGCACCCCAAGTTTCGGGGGCTATGGCTACACCTTC; cdr3_aa: CASTPSFGGYGYTF
d_call: TRBD1; v_call: TRBV15; clone_size: few; j_call: TRBJ1-1; cdr3_nt: TGTGCCACCAGCAGAGATCCGACAGGGGACACTGAAGCTTTCTTT; cdr3_aa: CATSRDPTGDTEAFF
d_call: NA; v_call: TRBV11-3; clone_size: few; j_call: TRBJ1-2; cdr3_nt: TGTGCCAGCAGCTTTACGGGCCGCGGGGGCTACACCTTC; cdr3_aa: CASSFTGRGGYTF
d_call: NA; v_call: TRBV5-1; clone_size: NA; j_call: TRBJ2-3; cdr3_nt: TGCGCCAGCAGTGATCAGGGCACAGATACGCAGTATTTT; cdr3_aa: CASSDQGTDTQYF
d_call: NA; v_call: TRBV6-5; clone_size: few; j_call: TRBJ2-7; cdr3_nt: TGTGCCAGCAGCCGCGGGGATTTTCAGTACTTC; cdr3_aa: CASSRGDFQYF
d_call: NA; v_call: TRBV5-1; clone_size: NA; j_call: TRBJ1-1; cdr3_nt: TGCGCCAGCAGTCCGCCAGGGAAGTCCACTGAAGCTTTCTTT; cdr3_aa: CASSPPGKSTEAFF
d_call: NA; v_call: TRBV10-3; clone_size: few; j_call: TRBJ2-3; cdr3_nt: TGTGCCATCAATATAGTCGCGGGGCGCACAGATACGCAGTATTTT; cdr3_aa: CAINIVAGRTDTQYF
d_call: NA; v_call: TRBV7-2; clone_size: NA; j_call: TRBJ1-5; cdr3_nt: TGTGCCAGCACCGGGGAGGGGGGGGCCGTACAGCCCCAGCATTTT; cdr3_aa: CASTGEGGAVQPQHF
d_call: TRBD2; v_call: TRBV4-2; clone_size: NA; j_call: TRBJ2-7; cdr3_nt: TGTGCCAGCAGCCAAGAAGATGATGCGGGAGGGCCTTACGAGCAGTACTTC; cdr3_aa: CASSQEDDAGGPYEQYF
d_call: TRBD2; v_call: TRBV14; clone_size: NA; j_call: TRBJ2-7; cdr3_nt: TGTGCCAGCAGCCAGCCGGGACTAGCGGCCTACGAGCAGTACTTC; cdr3_aa: CASSQPGLAAYEQYF
d_call: TRBD1; v_call: TRBV5-6; clone_size: NA; j_call: TRBJ1-5; cdr3_nt: TGTGCCAGCAGCCTAGCAGGGGGCTTAAGCCAGCCCCAGCATTTT; cdr3_aa: CASSLAGGLSQPQHF
d_call: NA; v_call: TRBV30; clone_size: NA; j_call: TRBJ1-3; cdr3_nt: TGTGCCTGGGGCCGCGGGGCTCCCAGCACCATATATTTT; cdr3_aa: CAWGRGAPSTIYF
d_call: NA; v_call: TRBV4-2; clone_size: few; j_call: TRBJ2-7; cdr3_nt: TGTGCCAGCAGCCAGCCCGGGGGTGGCGAGCAGTACTTC; cdr3_aa: CASSQPGGGEQYF
d_call: NA; v_call: TRBV7-2; clone_size: NA; j_call: TRBJ1-1; cdr3_nt: TGTGCCAGCAGCTTAGGGCCCGCTAACACTGAAGCTTTCTTT; cdr3_aa: CASSLGPANTEAFF
d_call: TRBD2; v_call: TRBV30; clone_size: NA; j_call: TRBJ2-1; cdr3_nt: TGTGCCTGGTTGACGCCGGGACTAGCGGGAGTGTCGAAGTTCTTC; cdr3_aa: CAWLTPGLAGVSKFF
d_call: TRBD1; v_call: TRBV6-5; clone_size: NA; j_call: TRBJ1-2; cdr3_nt: TGTGCCAGCAGTCTCAGGGGGTATGGCTACACCTTC; cdr3_aa: CASSLRGYGYTF
d_call: TRBD1; v_call: TRBV29-1; clone_size: once; j_call: TRBJ1-5; cdr3_nt: TGCAGCGTTCTAGGTACAGGGGGGAGTCAGCCCCAGCATTTT; cdr3_aa: CSVLGTGGSQPQHF
d_call: NA; v_call: TRBV5-1; clone_size: few; j_call: TRBJ2-7; cdr3_nt: TGCGCCAGCAGCTTCAACAGGGTTCTTCAGTACGAGCAGTACTTC; cdr3_aa: CASSFNRVLQYEQYF
d_call: TRBD1; v_call: TRBV5-4; clone_size: NA; j_call: TRBJ2-3; cdr3_nt: TGTGCCAGCAGCGGAAGGACAGGAAGCACAGATACGCAGTATTTT; cdr3_aa: CASSGRTGSTDTQYF
d_call: NA; v_call: TRBV9; clone_size: NA; j_call: TRBJ1-1; cdr3_nt: TGTGCCAGCAGCGTAGGTGGCCAAATCACTGAAGCTTTCTTT; cdr3_aa: CASSVGGQITEAFF
d_call: TRBD1; v_call: TRBV5-1; clone_size: few; j_call: TRBJ2-5; cdr3_nt: TGCGCCAGCAGCATAATTCAACAGGGGGAGACCCAGTACTTC; cdr3_aa: CASSIIQQGETQYF
d_call: TRBD1; v_call: TRBV5-3; clone_size: NA; j_call: TRBJ1-5; cdr3_nt: TGTGCCAGAAGCTTGATAGTTGGGACAGGGGATGAGTGTCCCTATCAGCCCCAGCATTTT; cdr3_aa: CARSLIVGTGDECPYQPQHF
d_call: NA; v_call: TRBV30; clone_size: NA; j_call: TRBJ2-3; cdr3_nt: TGTGCCTGGAGCGCAGCGTCTAGCACAGATACGCAGTATTTT; cdr3_aa: CAWSAASSTDTQYF
d_call: TRBD1; v_call: TRBV7-6; clone_size: NA; j_call: TRBJ1-3; cdr3_nt: TGTGCCAGCAGCTCAAGACAGGGAGACTATGGAAACACCATATATTTT; cdr3_aa: CASSSRQGDYGNTIYF
d_call: TRBD2; v_call: TRBV2; clone_size: NA; j_call: TRBJ2-7; cdr3_nt: TGTGCCAGCAGCAGACTAGCGGGGGGGAATGGGTACGAGCAGTACTTC; cdr3_aa: CASSRLAGGNGYEQYF
d_call: TRBD1; v_call: TRBV10-1; clone_size: NA; j_call: TRBJ2-1; cdr3_nt: TGCGCCAGCGCAGGACAGGGGGACTCCTACAATGAGCAGTTCTTC; cdr3_aa: CASAGQGDSYNEQFF
d_call: NA; v_call: TRBV10-3; clone_size: NA; j_call: TRBJ2-2; cdr3_nt: TGTGCCATCAGGCAGGGGTTTACCGGGGAGCTGTTTTTT; cdr3_aa: CAIRQGFTGELFF
d_call: TRBD1; v_call: TRBV27; clone_size: NA; j_call: TRBJ1-5; cdr3_nt: TGTGCCAGCAGTTTATCGGGACAGGGGGCATATCAGCCCCAGCATTTT; cdr3_aa: CASSLSGQGAYQPQHF
d_call: NA; v_call: TRBV7-8; clone_size: few; j_call: TRBJ1-5; cdr3_nt: TGTGCCAGCAGCTTAGCCGGCGGGGCAGGCCAGCCCCAGCATTTT; cdr3_aa: CASSLAGGAGQPQHF
d_call: NA; v_call: TRBV5-1; clone_size: NA; j_call: TRBJ2-1; cdr3_nt: TGCGCCAGCAGCTCCCTCAAAACAATTCCCGACAATGAGCAGTTCTTC; cdr3_aa: CASSSLKTIPDNEQFF
d_call: NA; v_call: TRBV11-2; clone_size: NA; j_call: TRBJ1-1; cdr3_nt: TGTGCCAGCAGCTTAGGGACTCCAGCTTTCTTT; cdr3_aa: CASSLGTPAFF
d_call: NA; v_call: TRBV19; clone_size: few; j_call: TRBJ1-2; cdr3_nt: TGTGCCAGTAGGTCGAGGGATTGGGTACTCGGCTACACCTTC; cdr3_aa: CASRSRDWVLGYTF
d_call: NA; v_call: TRBV6-5; clone_size: few; j_call: TRBJ1-4; cdr3_nt: TGTGCCAGCAGTTACTCGATAGACAGGCCGCACGAAAAACTGTTTTTT; cdr3_aa: CASSYSIDRPHEKLFF
d_call: TRBD1; v_call: TRBV7-8; clone_size: NA; j_call: TRBJ2-4; cdr3_nt: TGTGCCAGCAGCAACCGGGACAGTTATGCTAAAGCCAAAAACATTCAGTACTTC; cdr3_aa: CASSNRDSYAKAKNIQYF
d_call: TRBD2; v_call: TRBV11-2; clone_size: few; j_call: TRBJ2-5; cdr3_nt: TGTGCCAGCAGCTTAGTAGCGGGAGCCCAAGAGACCCAGTACTTC; cdr3_aa: CASSLVAGAQETQYF